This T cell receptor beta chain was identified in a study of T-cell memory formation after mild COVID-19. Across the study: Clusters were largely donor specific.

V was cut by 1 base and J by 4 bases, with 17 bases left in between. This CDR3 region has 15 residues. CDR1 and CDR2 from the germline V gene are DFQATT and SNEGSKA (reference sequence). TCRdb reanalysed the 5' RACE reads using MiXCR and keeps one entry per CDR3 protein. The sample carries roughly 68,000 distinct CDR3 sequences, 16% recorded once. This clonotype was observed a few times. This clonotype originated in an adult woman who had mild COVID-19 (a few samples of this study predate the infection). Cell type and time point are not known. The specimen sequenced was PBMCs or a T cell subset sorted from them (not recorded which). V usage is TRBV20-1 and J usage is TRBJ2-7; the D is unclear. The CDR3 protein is CSARVNERGRYEQYF. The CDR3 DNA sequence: TGCAGTGCTAGAGTTAACGAGCGCGGACGGTACGAGCAGTACTTC.